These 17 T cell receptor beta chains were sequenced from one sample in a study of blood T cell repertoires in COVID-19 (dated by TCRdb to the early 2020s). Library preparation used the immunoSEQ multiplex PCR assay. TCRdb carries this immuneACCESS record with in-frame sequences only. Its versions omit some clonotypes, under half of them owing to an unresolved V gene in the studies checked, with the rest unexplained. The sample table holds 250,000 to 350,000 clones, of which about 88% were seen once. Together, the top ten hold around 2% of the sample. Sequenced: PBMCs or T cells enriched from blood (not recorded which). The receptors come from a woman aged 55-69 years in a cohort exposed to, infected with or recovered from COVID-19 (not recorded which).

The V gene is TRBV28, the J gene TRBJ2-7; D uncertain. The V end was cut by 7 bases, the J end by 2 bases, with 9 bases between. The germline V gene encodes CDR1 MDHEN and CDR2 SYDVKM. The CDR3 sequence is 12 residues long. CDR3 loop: CASNRSPYEQYF. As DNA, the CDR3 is TGTGCCAGCAACCGGTCCCCCTACGAGCAGTACTTC.

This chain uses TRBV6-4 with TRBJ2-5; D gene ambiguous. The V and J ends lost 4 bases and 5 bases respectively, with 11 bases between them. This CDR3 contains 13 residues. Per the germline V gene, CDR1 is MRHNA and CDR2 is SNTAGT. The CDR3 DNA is TGTGCCAGCAGTGCCCTCCCCCGGGAGACCCAGTACTTC. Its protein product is CASSALPRETQYF.

The CDR3 DNA reads TGTGCCAGTAGTGGGGACAGCTCTGGAAACACCATATATTTT. Amino acids: CASSGDSSGNTIYF. The chain links TRBV19 to TRBJ1-3, with 7 positions matching TRBD1. V trimming: 5 bases; J trimming: 0 bases; junction bases outside the gene matches: 1. The CDR3 is 14 amino acids. Germline-derived CDR1 and CDR2 are LNHDA and SQIVND (reference sequence).

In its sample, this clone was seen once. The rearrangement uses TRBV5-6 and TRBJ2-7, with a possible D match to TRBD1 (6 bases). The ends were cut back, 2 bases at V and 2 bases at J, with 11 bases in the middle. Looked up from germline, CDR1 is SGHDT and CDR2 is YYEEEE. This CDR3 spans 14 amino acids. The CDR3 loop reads CASSLFEGAYEQYF. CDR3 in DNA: TGTGCCAGCAGCTTATTCGAGGGGGCCTACGAGCAGTACTTC.

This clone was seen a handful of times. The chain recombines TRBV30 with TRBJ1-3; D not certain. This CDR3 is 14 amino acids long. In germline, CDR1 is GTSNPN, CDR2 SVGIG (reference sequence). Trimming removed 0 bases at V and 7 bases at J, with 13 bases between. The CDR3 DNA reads TGTGCCTGGAGTGTATTGGTCCGAGGGAACACCATATATTTT. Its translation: CAWSVLVRGNTIYF.

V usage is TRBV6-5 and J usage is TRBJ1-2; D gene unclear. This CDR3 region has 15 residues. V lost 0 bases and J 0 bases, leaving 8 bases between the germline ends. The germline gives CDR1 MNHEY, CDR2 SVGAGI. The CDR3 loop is CASSYSQKPNYGYTF. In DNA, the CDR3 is TGTGCCAGCAGTTACTCACAGAAACCTAACTATGGCTACACCTTC.

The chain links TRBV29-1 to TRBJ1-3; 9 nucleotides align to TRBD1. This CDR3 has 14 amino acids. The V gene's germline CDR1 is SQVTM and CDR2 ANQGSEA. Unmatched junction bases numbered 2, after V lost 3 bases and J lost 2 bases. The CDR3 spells CSVDWTGAGNTIYF. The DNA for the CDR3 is TGCAGCGTTGATTGGACAGGGGCTGGAAACACCATATATTTT.

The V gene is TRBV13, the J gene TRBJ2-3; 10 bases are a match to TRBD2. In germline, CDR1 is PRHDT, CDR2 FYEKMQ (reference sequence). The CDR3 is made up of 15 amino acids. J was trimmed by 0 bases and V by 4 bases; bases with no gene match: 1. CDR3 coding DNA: TGTGCCAGCAGCTCGACTAGCGGGAGCACAGATACGCAGTATTTT. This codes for CASSSTSGSTDTQYF.

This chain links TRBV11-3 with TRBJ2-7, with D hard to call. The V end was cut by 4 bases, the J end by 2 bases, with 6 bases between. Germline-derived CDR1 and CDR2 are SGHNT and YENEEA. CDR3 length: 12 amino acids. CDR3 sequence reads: CASSSTAYEQYF. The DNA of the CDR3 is TGTGCCAGCAGCTCTACCGCCTACGAGCAGTACTTC.

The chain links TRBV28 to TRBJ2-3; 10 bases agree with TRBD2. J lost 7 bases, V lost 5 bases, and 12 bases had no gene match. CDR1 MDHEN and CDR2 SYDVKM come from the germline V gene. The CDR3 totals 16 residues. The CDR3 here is CASSGQLAGSRNTQYF. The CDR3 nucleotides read TGTGCCAGCAGTGGCCAACTAGCGGGGAGTCGAAATACGCAGTATTTT.

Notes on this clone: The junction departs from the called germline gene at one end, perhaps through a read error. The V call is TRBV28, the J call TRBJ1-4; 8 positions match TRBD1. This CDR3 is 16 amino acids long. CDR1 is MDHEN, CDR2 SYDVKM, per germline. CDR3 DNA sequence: TGTGCCAGCAGTGCGCTAACAGGGGGAACTCATGAAAAACTGTTTTTT. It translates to CASSALTGGTHEKLFF.

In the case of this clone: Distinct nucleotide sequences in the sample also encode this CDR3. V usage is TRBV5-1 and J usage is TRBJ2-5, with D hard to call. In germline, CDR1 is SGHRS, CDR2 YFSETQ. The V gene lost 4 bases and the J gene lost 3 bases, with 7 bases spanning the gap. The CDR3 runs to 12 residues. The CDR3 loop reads CASSTSEETQYF. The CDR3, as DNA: TGCGCCAGCAGCACCTCAGAAGAGACCCAGTACTTC.

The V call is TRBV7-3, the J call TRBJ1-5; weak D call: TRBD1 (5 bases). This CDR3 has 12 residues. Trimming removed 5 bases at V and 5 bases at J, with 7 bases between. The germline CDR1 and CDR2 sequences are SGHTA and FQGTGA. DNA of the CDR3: TGTGCCAGCAGCCGGGGGTATCAGCCCCAGCATTTT. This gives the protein CASSRGYQPQHF.

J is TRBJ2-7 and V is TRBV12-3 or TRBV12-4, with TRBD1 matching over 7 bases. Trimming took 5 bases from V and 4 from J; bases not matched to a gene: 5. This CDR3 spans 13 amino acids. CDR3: CASSPIRGYEQYF. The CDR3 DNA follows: TGTGCCAGCAGTCCTATCAGGGGGTACGAGCAGTACTTC.

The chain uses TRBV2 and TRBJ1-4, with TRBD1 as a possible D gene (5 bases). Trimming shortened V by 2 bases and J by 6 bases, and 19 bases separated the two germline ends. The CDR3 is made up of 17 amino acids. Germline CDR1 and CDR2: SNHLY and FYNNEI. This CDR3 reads CASSERGGVRGDEKLFF. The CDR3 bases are TGTGCCAGCAGTGAAAGAGGCGGGGTACGGGGGGATGAAAAACTGTTTTTT.

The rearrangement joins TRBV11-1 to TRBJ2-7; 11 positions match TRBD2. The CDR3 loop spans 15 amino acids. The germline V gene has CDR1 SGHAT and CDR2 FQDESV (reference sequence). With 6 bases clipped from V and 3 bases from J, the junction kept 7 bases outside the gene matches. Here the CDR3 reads CASRLLAGAVYEQYF. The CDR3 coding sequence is TGTGCCAGCAGACTACTAGCGGGAGCGGTCTACGAGCAGTACTTC. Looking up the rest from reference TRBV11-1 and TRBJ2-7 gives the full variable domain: EAEVAQSPRYKITEKSQAVAFWCDPISGHATLYWYRQILGQGPELLVQFQDESVVDDSQLPKDRFSAERLKGVDSTLKIQPAELGDSAMYLCASRLLAGAVYEQYFGPGTRLTVT.

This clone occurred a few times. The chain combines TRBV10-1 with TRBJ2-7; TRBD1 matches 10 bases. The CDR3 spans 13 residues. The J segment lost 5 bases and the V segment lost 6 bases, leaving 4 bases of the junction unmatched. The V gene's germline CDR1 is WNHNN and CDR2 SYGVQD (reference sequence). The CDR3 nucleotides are TGCGCCAGCAGGGACAGGGGGACCCACGAGCAGTACTTC. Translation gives CASRDRGTHEQYF.